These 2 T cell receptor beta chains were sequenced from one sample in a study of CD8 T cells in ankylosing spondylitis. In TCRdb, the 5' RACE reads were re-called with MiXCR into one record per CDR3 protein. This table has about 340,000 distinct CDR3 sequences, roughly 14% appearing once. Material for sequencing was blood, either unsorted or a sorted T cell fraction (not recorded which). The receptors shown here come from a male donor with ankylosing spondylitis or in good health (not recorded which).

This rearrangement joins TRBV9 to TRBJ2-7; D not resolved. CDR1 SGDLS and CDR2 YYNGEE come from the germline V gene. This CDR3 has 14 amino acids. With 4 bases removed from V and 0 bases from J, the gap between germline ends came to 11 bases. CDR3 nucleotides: TGTGCCAGCAGCCCCCGGGCCATCTCCTACGAGCAGTACTTC. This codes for CASSPRAISYEQYF.

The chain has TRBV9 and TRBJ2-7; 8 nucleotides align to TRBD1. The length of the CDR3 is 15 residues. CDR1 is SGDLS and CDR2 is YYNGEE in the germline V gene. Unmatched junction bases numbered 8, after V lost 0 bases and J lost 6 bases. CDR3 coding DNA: TGTGCCAGCAGCGTAGGGGGACAGGCGCTAGGCGAGCAGTACTTC. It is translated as CASSVGGQALGEQYF.